This T cell receptor (beta chain) appears in the sequencing data of a study of cytomegalovirus exposure and HLA in healthy donors. Study-wide findings and caveats: Around 160 TCR beta chains were listed as cytomegalovirus-associated.

The table came from immunoSEQ multiplex PCR; TCRdb's copy has only in-frame clones and leaves some out. The table has about 130,000 clones, around 94% seen once; the top ten hold roughly 1.2%. Worth noting for this clone: Antigen: not known.

CDR3 size: 15 residues. Germline loops: CDR1 LGHNA, CDR2 YNFKEQ. Trimming at V came to 7 bases and at J to 5 bases, leaving 12 bases not matched to a gene. The chain has TRBV4-2 and TRBJ1-1; 8 bases line up with TRBD1. Sequenced sample: PBMCs. This TCR was sampled from a woman aged 18-35 years in good health and CMV-seronegative. The CDR3 DNA sequence: TGTGCCAGCACCGAAACCGGGACAGGAAAAACTGAAGCTTTCTTT. Encoded protein: CASTETGTGKTEAFF.